This T cell receptor (beta chain) was profiled in a study of T cells in Graves' hyperthyroidism and ophthalmopathy. Study observations and caveats: A median about 7 months before onset, the model predicted ophthalmopathy.

What was amplified from RNA transcripts were TCR beta CDR3 regions. In the first-round RT-PCR of the TCR CDR3, the HTBI primer set was used. TCRdb redid the calling of the multiplex PCR reads with MiXCR, one entry per CDR3 protein. This sample has 490,000 or so distinct CDR3 sequences; around 16% occur once, and the top ten carry less than 30%. At least 3 on the Clinical Activity Score was recorded for ophthalmopathy patients, who also had NOSPECS grade at least 4 and duration under 3 months. Those patients with uncontrolled infection, other autoimmune disease, pregnancy or lactation were excluded. Orbital computed tomography and thyroid ultrasound, together with serum TRAb and thyroxine and clinical symptoms, were used for diagnoses. A word on this clonotype: What it recognizes is unknown.

The J segment lost 5 bases and the V segment lost 4 bases, leaving 5 bases of the junction unmatched. Germline V gene data show CDR1 as SGHRS and CDR2 as YFSETQ. The length of the CDR3 is 15 residues. Sequences were obtained from blood. The gene calls are TRBV5-1 and TRBJ2-2, with 10 bases lining up with TRBD1. The clonotype comes from a woman in her 30s with Graves' ophthalmopathy. The CDR3 DNA reads TGCGCCAGCAGCCCGGGACAGGGGAGTACCGGGGAGCTGTTTTTT. This encodes CASSPGQGSTGELFF.